Below are 14 T cell receptor beta chains sequenced from a single sample in a study of OX40 agonist ivuxolimab in advanced cancers. Measured with immunoSEQ multiplex PCR; TCRdb has only the in-frame clones, and not every one. The table shows around 80,000 clones, with around 93% occurring only once. This material consisted of CD4+ or CD8+ T cells sorted from blood, taken in a trial of the OX40 agonist ivuxolimab. The receptors were sampled from an adult with an advanced solid tumor such as melanoma, head and neck, liver or kidney cancer.

This clone has more than one count but fewer than ten. Other nucleotide sequences in the sample specify the same CDR3. The chain is built from TRBV9 and TRBJ2-7; 10 bases align to TRBD1. With V trimmed by 2 bases and J by 3 bases, 2 bases remained unmatched. Germline loops: CDR1 SGDLS, CDR2 YYNGEE. The CDR3 covers 14 residues. CDR3 DNA sequence: TGTGCCAGCAGCGTGGGGACAGGGGTCTACGAGCAGTACTTC. Protein: CASSVGTGVYEQYF.

The chain joins TRBV10-3 to TRBJ2-3; TRBD1 might be the D (6 bases). The germline V gene encodes CDR1 ENHRY and CDR2 SYGVKD. Between the trimmed V and J ends, which lost 3 bases and 0 bases, there was a span of 10 bases. The CDR3 runs 15 residues. CDR3 in amino acids: CAISEQGASTDTQYF. CDR3 nucleotides: TGTGCCATCAGTGAACAGGGAGCTAGCACAGATACGCAGTATTTT.

The rearrangement uses TRBV5-1 and TRBJ2-7, with 8 bases identical to TRBD1. In germline, CDR1 is SGHRS, CDR2 YFSETQ. The CDR3 consists of 17 residues. With 1 base clipped from V and 4 bases from J, the junction kept 13 bases outside the gene matches. The chain's CDR3 is CASSLFFAGQAPYEQYF. The CDR3 nucleotides read TGCGCCAGCAGCTTGTTTTTTGCGGGACAGGCTCCTTACGAGCAGTACTTC.

The rearrangement joins TRBV18 to TRBJ1-4, with a weak D call TRBD1 (6 bases). V dropped 6 bases and J dropped 0 bases, with 14 bases sitting between them. The CDR3 covers 16 residues. The germline CDR1 and CDR2 sequences are KGHSH and LQKENI. The CDR3, as DNA: TGTGCCAGCTCTCCCGGGGGGCCGGCAACTAATGAAAAACTGTTTTTT. It codes for CASSPGGPATNEKLFF.

This clone came up a few times. The V gene is TRBV28, the J gene TRBJ1-1, with unresolved D. Germline lookup yields CDR1 MDHEN and CDR2 SYDVKM. The CDR3 has 14 residues. Trimming stripped 3 bases from V and 0 bases from J, with 8 bases between. The DNA for the CDR3 is TGTGCCAGCAGTTTCGGAGAGATGAACACTGAAGCTTTCTTT. Its translation is CASSFGEMNTEAFF.

This clone was seen only once. The chain employs TRBV4-1 and TRBJ2-7, with TRBD2 as a possible D gene (7 bases). The V and J ends lost 1 base and 0 bases respectively, with 19 bases between them. Per the germline V gene, CDR1 is MGHRA and CDR2 is YSYEKL. The CDR3 consists of 18 residues. In DNA form, the CDR3 reads TGCGCCAGCAGCCAAGTAGTGCCCCTCGGGGGGCTCTCCTACGAGCAGTACTTC. Translated: CASSQVVPLGGLSYEQYF.

About this clone itself: The junction departs from the called germline gene at one end, perhaps through a read error. The V and J genes are TRBV27 and TRBJ1-5, with 7 positions matching TRBD1. This CDR3 comprises 17 residues. CDR1 is MNHEY, CDR2 SMNVEV, per germline (reference sequence). DNA of the CDR3: TGTGCCAGCCGTTTACTCCCCGGGACAGATAGCAATCAGCCCCAGCATTTT. It encodes CASRLLPGTDSNQPQHF.

The CDR3 protein is CATSRGSSYEQYF. The CDR3 nucleotides are TGTGCCACCAGCAGAGGGTCCTCCTACGAGCAGTACTTC. The chain links TRBV15 to TRBJ2-7; no firm D call. The V gene's germline CDR1 is LNHNV and CDR2 YYDKDF (reference sequence). CDR3 size: 13 residues. Deletions cut 1 base from V and 0 bases from J, with 4 bases between.

This chain links TRBV5-6 with TRBJ2-5, with D possibly being TRBD1 or TRBD2 (7 bases each). Trimming shortened V by 7 bases and J by 5 bases, and 15 bases separated the two germline ends. Germline assignment: CDR1 SGHDT and CDR2 YYEEEE. The CDR3 runs to 13 residues. Here the CDR3 reads CASYRGGRETQYF. CDR3 DNA sequence: TGTGCCAGCTACAGGGGAGGGAGGGAGACCCAGTACTTC.

This sequence joins TRBV27 and TRBJ1-5; D is ambiguous. The CDR3 is made up of 16 amino acids. Looked up from germline, CDR1 is MNHEY and CDR2 is SMNVEV (reference sequence). The V end lost 2 bases, the J end lost 0 bases, and 11 bases lay between the germline ends. The CDR3 nucleotides are TGTGCCAGCAGTTTAAAACACGGATATAGCAATCAGCCCCAGCATTTT. It codes for CASSLKHGYSNQPQHF.

V and J are TRBV15 and TRBJ2-7; TRBD1 is a possible D gene (6 bases). Germline V lookup: CDR1 LNHNV, CDR2 YYDKDF (reference sequence). V was shortened by 1 base and J by 2 bases, with 9 bases between the two germline ends. The length of the CDR3 is 14 residues. CDR3 protein: CATSRGQETYEQYF. DNA of the CDR3: TGTGCCACCAGCAGAGGACAGGAGACCTACGAGCAGTACTTC.

The chain uses TRBV6-6 and TRBJ2-7; TRBD2 might be the D (7 bases). Germline-derived CDR1 and CDR2 are MNHNY and SVGAGI (reference sequence). The CDR3 runs 15 residues. V lost 4 bases and J lost 4, with 17 bases in between. The CDR3 DNA follows: TGTGCCAGCAGTTCCTTTCGGGGGGCCGGTTACGAGCAGTACTTC. It specifies CASSSFRGAGYEQYF.

CDR3 DNA sequence: TGTGCCAGCAGTGAAGCTAACCGACCTATGGGGGTATACGAGCAGTACTTC. Its translation: CASSEANRPMGVYEQYF. The rearrangement links TRBV6-1 to TRBJ2-7; D is tentatively TRBD1 or TRBD2 (5 bases each). This CDR3 region has 17 residues. The germline V and J ends were trimmed by 0 bases and 4 bases, with 19 bases remaining between them. Germline CDR1 and CDR2: MNHNS and SASEGT.

This clone occurred once. The chain uses TRBV9 and TRBJ2-7; TRBD2 matches at 12 bases. The CDR3 sequence is 16 residues long. V shed 4 bases, J shed 2 bases, and the junction held 7 bases outside the gene matches. CDR1 and CDR2 from the germline V gene are SGDLS and YYNGEE. The CDR3 loop is CASSQRTSGATYEQYF. CDR3 DNA sequence: TGTGCCAGCAGCCAGAGGACTAGCGGGGCGACCTACGAGCAGTACTTC.